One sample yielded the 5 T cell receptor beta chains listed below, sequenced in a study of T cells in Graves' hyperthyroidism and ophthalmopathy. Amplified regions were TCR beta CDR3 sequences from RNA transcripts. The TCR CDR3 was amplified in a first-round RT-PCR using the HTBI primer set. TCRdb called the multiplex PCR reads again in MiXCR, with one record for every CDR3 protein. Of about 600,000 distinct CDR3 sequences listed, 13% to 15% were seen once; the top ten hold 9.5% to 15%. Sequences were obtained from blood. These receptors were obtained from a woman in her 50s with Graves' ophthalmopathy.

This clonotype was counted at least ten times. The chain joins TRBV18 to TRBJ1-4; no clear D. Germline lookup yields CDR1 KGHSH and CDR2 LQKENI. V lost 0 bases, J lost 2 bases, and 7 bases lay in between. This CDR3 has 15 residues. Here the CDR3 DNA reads TGTGCCAGCTCACCACCGCAGCCGACTAATGAAAAACTGTTTTTT. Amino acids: CASSPPQPTNEKLFF.

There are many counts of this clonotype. For the CDR3, the DNA is TGCAGTGCTAGATCACCGAGCGGGAGGACCTACGAGCAGTACTTC. Translation gives CSARSPSGRTYEQYF. This chain connects TRBV20-1 to TRBJ2-7; 9 positions agree with TRBD2. Germline assignment: CDR1 DFQATT and CDR2 SNEGSKA (reference sequence). The CDR3 consists of 15 residues. J was trimmed by 2 bases and V by 2 bases; bases with no gene match: 7.

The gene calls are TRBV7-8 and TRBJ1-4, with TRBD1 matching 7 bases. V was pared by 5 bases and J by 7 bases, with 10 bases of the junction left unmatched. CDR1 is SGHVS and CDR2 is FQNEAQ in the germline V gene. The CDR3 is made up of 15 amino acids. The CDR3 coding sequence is TGTGCCAGCAGCACCGCCGGGACAGAGGGTGAAAAACTGTTTTTT. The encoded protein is CASSTAGTEGEKLFF.

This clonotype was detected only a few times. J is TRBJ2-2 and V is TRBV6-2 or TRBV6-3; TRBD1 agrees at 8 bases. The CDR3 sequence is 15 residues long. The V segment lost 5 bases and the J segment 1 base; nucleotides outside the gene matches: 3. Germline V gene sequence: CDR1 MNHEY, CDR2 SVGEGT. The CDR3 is CASSGDRRNTGELFF. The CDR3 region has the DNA TGTGCCAGCAGTGGGGACAGGAGGAACACCGGGGAGCTGTTTTTT.

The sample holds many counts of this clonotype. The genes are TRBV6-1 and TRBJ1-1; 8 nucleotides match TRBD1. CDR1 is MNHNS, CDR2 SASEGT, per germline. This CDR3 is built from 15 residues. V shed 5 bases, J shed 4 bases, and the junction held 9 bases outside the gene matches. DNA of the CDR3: TGTGCCAGCAGTTACAGTCAGGGGGCGATCACTGAAGCTTTCTTT. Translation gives CASSYSQGAITEAFF.